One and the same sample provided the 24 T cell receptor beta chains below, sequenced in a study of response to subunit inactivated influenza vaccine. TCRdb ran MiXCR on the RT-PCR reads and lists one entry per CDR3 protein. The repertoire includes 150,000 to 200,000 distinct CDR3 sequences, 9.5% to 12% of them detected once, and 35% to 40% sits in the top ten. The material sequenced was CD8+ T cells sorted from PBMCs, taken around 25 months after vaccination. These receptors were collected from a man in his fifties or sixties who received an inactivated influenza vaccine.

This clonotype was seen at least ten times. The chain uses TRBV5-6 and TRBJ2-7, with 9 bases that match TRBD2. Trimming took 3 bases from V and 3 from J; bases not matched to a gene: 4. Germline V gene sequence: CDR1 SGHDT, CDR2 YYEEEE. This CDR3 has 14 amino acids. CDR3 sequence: CASSWASGIYEQYF. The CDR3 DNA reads TGTGCCAGCAGCTGGGCTAGCGGGATCTACGAGCAGTACTTC.

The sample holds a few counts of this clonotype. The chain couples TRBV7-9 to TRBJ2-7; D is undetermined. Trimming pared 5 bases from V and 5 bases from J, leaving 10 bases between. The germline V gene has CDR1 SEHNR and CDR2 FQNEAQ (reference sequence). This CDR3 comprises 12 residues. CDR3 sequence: CASSPEVDEQYF. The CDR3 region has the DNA TGTGCCAGCAGCCCAGAGGTCGACGAGCAGTACTTC.

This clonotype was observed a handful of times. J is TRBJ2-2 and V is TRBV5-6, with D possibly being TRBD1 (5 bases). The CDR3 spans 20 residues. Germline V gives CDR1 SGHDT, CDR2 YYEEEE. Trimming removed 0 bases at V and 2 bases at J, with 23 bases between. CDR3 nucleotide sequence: TGTGCCAGCAGCTTGGGCGGTATCGGACCTATCTGGGGCAACACCGGGGAGCTGTTTTTT. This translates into CASSLGGIGPIWGNTGELFF.

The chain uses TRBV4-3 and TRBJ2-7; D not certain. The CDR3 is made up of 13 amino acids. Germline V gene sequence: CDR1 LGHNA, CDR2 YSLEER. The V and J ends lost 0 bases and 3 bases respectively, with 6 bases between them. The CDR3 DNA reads TGCGCCAGCAGCCAAGACCTGAGCTACGAGCAGTACTTC. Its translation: CASSQDLSYEQYF.

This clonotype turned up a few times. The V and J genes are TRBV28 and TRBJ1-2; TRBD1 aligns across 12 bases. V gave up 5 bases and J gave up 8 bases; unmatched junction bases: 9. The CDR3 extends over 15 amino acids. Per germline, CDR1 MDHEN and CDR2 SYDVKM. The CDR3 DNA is TGTGCCAGCAGTGGGGTGGGACAGGGGGCACCCGGCTACACCTTC. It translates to CASSGVGQGAPGYTF.

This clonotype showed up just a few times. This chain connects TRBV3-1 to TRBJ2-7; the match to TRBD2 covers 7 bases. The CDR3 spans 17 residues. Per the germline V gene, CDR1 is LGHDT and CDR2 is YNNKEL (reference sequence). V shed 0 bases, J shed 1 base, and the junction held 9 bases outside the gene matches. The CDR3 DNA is TGTGCCAGCAGCCAAGAACCGATGACTAGCCGATCCTACGAGCAGTACTTC. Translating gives CASSQEPMTSRSYEQYF.

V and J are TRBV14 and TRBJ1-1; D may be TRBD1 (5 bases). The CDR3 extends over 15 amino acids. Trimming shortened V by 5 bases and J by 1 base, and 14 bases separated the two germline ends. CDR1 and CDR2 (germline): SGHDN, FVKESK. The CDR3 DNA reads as TGTGCCAGCAGCGTTGGGGCGTGGAGGAACACTGAAGCTTTCTTT. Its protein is CASSVGAWRNTEAFF.

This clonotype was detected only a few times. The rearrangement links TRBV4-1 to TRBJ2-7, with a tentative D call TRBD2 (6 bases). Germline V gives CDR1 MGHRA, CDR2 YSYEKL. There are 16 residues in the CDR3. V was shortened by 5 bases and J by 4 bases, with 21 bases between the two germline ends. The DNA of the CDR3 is TGCGCCAGCAGCTCAAAGGCAGGCTCCGGAGGGTACGAGCAGTACTTC. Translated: CASSSKAGSGGYEQYF.

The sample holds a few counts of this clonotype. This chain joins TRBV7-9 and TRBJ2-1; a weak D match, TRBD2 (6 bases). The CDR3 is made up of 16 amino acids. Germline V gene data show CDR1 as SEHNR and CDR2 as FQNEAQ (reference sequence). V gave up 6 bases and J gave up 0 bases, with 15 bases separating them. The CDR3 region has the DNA TGTGCCAGCAGTCCGCCGGGACTGGTCTCCTACAATGAGCAGTTCTTC. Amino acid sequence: CASSPPGLVSYNEQFF. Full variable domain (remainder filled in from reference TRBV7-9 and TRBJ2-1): DTGVSQNPRHKITKRGQNVTFRCDPISEHNRLYWYRQTLGQGPEFLTYFQNEAQLEKSRLLSDRFSAERPKGSFSTLEIQRTEQGDSAMYLCASSPPGLVSYNEQFFGPGTRLTVL.

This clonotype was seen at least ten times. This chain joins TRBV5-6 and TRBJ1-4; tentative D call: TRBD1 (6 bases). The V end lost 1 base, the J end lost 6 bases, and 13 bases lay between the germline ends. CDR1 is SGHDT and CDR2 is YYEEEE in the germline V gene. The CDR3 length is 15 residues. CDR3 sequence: CASSLLAEGDEKLFF. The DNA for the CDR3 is TGTGCCAGCAGCTTGTTAGCCGAGGGGGATGAAAAACTGTTTTTT.

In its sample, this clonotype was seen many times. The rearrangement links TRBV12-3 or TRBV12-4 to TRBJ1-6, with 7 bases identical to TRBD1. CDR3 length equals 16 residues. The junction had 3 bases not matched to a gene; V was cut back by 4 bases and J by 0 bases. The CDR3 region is CASSSTGLSYNSPLHF. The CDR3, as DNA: TGTGCCAGCAGTTCGACAGGGCTCTCCTATAATTCACCCCTCCACTTT.

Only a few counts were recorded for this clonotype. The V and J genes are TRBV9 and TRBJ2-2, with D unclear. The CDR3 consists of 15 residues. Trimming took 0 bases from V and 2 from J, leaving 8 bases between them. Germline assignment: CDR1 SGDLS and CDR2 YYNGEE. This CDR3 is CASSVETYNTGELFF. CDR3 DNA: TGTGCCAGCAGCGTAGAGACATATAACACCGGGGAGCTGTTTTTT.

CDR3 protein: CASPDLVVSAQETQYF. The CDR3 DNA is TGTGCCAGCCCGGACCTTGTAGTTAGCGCCCAAGAGACCCAGTACTTC. The chain couples TRBV6-4 to TRBJ2-5; D may be TRBD2 (5 bases). The length of the CDR3 is 16 residues. Germline loops: CDR1 MRHNA, CDR2 SNTAGT. V was clipped by 8 bases and J by 1 base, with 20 bases between them.

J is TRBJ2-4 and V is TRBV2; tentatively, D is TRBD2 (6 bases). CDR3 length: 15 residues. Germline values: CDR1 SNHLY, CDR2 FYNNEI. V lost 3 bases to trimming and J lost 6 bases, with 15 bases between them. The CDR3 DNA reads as TGTGCCAGCAGTGATTTTGCTATGGGAGGAAACATTCAGTACTTC. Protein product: CASSDFAMGGNIQYF. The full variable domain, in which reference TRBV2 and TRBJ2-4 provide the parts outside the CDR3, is EPEVTQTPSHQVTQMGQEVILRCVPISNHLYFYWYRQILGQKVEFLVSFYNNEISEKSEIFDDQFSVERPDGSNFTLKIRSTKLEDSAMYFCASSDFAMGGNIQYFGAGTRLSVL.

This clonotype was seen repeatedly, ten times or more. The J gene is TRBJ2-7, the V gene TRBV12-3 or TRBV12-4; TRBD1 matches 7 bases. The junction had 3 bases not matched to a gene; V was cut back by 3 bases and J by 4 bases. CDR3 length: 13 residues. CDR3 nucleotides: TGTGCCAGCAGTTTGACAGGGCGGTACGAGCAGTACTTC. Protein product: CASSLTGRYEQYF.

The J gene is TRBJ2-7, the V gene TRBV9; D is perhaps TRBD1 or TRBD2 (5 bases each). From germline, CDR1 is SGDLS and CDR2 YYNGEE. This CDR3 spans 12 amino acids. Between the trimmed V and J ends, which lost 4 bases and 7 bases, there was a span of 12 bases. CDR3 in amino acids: CASSPSEGEQYF. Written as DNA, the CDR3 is TGTGCCAGCAGCCCCTCCGAGGGGGAGCAGTACTTC.

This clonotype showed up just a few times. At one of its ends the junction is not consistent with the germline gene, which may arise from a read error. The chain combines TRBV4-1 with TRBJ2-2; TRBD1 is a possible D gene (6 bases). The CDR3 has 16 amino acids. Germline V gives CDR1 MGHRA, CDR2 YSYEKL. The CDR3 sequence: CASSQSGAPNAGELFF. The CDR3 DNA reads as TGCGCCAGCAGCCAGTCAGGGGCCCCGAACGCCGGGGAGCTGTTTTTT.

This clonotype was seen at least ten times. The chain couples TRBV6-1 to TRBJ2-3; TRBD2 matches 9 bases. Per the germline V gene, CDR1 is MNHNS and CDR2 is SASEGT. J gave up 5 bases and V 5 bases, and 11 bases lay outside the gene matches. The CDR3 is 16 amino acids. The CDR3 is CASSPTSGRRKDTQYF. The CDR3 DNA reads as TGTGCCAGCAGTCCCACTAGCGGGCGGAGAAAAGATACGCAGTATTTT.

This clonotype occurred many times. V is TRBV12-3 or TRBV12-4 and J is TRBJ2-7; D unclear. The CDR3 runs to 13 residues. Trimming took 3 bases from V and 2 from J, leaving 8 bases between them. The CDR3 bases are TGTGCCAGCAGTTTGGCGGCCCCCTACGAGCAGTACTTC. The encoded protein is CASSLAAPYEQYF.

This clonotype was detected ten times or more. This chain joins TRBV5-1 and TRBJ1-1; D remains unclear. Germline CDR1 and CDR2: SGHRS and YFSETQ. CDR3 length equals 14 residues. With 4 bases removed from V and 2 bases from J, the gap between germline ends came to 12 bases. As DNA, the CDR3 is TGCGCCAGCAGCCCCTGGACGGCTAACACTGAAGCTTTCTTT. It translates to CASSPWTANTEAFF.

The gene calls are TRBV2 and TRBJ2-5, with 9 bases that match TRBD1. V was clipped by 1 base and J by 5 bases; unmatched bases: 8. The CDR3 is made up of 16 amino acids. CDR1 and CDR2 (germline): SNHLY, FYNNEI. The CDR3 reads CASSEETGGRWETQYF. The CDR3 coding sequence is TGTGCCAGCAGTGAAGAGACAGGGGGAAGGTGGGAGACCCAGTACTTC. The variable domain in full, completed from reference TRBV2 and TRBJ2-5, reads EPEVTQTPSHQVTQMGQEVILRCVPISNHLYFYWYRQILGQKVEFLVSFYNNEISEKSEIFDDQFSVERPDGSNFTLKIRSTKLEDSAMYFCASSEETGGRWETQYFGPGTRLLVL.

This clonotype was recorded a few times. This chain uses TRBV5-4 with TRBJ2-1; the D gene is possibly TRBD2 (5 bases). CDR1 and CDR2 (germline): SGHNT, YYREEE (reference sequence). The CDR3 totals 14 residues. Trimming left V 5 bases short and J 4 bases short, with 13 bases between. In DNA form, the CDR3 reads TGTGCCAGCAGTTGGGAGAGTGTGTACAATGAGCAGTTCTTC. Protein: CASSWESVYNEQFF.

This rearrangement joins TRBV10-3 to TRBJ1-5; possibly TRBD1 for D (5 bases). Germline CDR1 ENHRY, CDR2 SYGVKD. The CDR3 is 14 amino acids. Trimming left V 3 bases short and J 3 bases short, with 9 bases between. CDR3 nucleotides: TGTGCCATCAGTGACCCGGACACCAATCAGCCCCAGCATTTT. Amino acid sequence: CAISDPDTNQPQHF.

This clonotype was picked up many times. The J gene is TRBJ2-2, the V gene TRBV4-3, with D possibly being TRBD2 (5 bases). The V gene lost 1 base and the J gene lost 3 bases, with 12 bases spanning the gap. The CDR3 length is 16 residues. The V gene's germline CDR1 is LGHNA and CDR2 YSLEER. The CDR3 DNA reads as TGCGCCAGCAGCCAAGCCCTAGCAGAGTACACCGGGGAGCTGTTTTTT. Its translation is CASSQALAEYTGELFF.